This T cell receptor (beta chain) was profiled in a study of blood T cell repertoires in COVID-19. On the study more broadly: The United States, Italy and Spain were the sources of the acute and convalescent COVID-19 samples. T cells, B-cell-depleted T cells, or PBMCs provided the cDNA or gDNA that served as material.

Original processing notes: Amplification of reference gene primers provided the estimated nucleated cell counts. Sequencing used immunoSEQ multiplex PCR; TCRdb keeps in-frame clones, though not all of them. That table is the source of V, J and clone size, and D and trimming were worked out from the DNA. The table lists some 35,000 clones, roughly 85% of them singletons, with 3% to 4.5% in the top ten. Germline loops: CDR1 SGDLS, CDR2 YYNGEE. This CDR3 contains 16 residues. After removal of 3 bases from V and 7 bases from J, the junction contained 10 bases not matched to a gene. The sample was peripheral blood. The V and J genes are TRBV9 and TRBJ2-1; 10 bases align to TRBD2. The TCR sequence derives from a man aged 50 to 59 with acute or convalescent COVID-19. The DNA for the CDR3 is TGTGCCAGCAGCGCCCGGACTAGCGGTGGTGCGAATGAGCAGTTCTTC. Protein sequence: CASSARTSGGANEQFF.